This TCR beta chain was sequenced in a study of cytomegalovirus exposure and HLA in healthy donors. General study points: Only CMV serostatus was available as immune exposure information. In the analysis, some V segments, TRBV6-2 and TRBV6-3 included, were excluded as indistinguishable. For most TCR beta V segments, an earlier analysis put the productive rate at about 87% or about 30% of the time. Many donors carried some public TCRs, although rarity characterized most TCR sequences.

The CDR3 length is 18 residues. The V and J ends lost 0 bases and 0 bases, in that order; junction bases with no gene match: 11. Germline-derived CDR1 and CDR2 are ENHRY and SYGVKD. Notes on this clone: The antigen remains undetermined.

The PCR employed 60 Vbeta primers together with 13 Jbeta primers. Libraries were prepared by immunoSEQ multiplex PCR; TCRdb keeps only in-frame clonotypes and omits some of them. This table holds 120,000 or so clones, more than 60% found once. Material for sequencing was PBMCs. The rearrangement joins TRBV10-3 to TRBJ2-7, with 7 bases aligning to TRBD2. The sequence derives from a man aged 25 to 45 in good health and CMV-seronegative. The CDR3 sequence is CAISESEATWDYSYEQYF. As DNA, the CDR3 is TGTGCCATCAGTGAGTCGGAAGCTACCTGGGACTACTCCTACGAGCAGTACTTC.